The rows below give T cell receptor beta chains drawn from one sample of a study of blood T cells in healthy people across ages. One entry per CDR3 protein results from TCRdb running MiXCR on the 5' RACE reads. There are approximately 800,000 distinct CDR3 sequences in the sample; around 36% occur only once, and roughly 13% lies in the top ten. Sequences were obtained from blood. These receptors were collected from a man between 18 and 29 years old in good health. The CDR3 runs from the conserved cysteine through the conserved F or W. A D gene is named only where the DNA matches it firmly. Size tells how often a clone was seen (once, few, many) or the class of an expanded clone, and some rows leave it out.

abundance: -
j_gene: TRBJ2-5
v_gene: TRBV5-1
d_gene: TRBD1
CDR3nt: TGCGCCAGCAGCCCACGTCGGACAGGAGGACAAGAGACCCAGTACTTC
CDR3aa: CASSPRRTGGQETQYF

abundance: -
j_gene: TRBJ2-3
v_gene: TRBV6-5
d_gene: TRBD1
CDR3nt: TGTGCCAGCAGGCGGGACAGGGATGGAGATACGCAGTATTTT
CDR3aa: CASRRDRDGDTQYF

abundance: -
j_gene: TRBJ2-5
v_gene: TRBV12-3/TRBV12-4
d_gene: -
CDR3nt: TGTGCCAGCAGTGTGGAGGTTGGAGAGACCCAGTACTTC
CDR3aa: CASSVEVGETQYF

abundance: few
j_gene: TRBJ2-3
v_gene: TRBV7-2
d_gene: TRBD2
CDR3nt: TGTGCCAGCAGCTCATCAGCGGGGGGTAGCACAGATACGCAGTATTTT
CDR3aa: CASSSSAGGSTDTQYF

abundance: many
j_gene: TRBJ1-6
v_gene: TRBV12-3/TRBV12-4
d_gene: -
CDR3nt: TGTGCCAGCAGTGTACAGGAAATTCTCTCACCCCTCCACTTT
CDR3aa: CASSVQEILSPLHF

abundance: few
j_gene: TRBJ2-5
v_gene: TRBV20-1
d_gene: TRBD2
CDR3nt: TGCAGTGCTAAGACTAGCGGGGGTTACAATGAGCAGTACTTC
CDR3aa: CSAKTSGGYNEQYF

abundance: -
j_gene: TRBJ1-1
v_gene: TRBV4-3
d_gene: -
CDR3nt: TGCGCCAGCAGCCAATTAGTTACCACTGAAGCTTTCTTT
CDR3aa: CASSQLVTTEAFF

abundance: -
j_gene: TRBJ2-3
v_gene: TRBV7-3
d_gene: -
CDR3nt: TGTGCCAGCAGCCAAGGTAGTCGTGAAGATACGCAGTATTTT
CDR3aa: CASSQGSREDTQYF

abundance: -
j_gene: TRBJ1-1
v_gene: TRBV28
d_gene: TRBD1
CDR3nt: TGTGCCAGCAGTTCTCCCCGCCGACAGGGGGCGAAGACTGAAGCTTTCTTT
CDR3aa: CASSSPRRQGAKTEAFF

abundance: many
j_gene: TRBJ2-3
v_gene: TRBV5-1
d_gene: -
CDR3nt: TGCGCCAGCAGCCCCAATGGTGAAGATACGCAGTATTTT
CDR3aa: CASSPNGEDTQYF

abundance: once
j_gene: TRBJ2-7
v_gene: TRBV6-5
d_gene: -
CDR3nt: TGTGCCAGCAGTTACGGAGGGGGCAGGGCAGGCGACGAGCAGTACTTC
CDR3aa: CASSYGGGRAGDEQYF

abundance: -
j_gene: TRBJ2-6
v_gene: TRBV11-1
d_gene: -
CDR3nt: TGTGCCAGCACCCCATACGGGGCGGGCGTCAAGGGGTATTCCCTCAACGTCCTGACTTTC
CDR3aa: CASTPYGAGVKGYSLNVLTF

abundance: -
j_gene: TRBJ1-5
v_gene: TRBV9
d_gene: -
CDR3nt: TGTGCCAGCAGCGTAGTTCCGGAGCAGCCCCAGCATTTT
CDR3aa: CASSVVPEQPQHF

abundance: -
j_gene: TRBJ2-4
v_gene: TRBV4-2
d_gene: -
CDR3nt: TGTGCCAGCGGCCAAGAGGCAGGGGGGGCCAAAAACATTCAGTACTTC
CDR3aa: CASGQEAGGAKNIQYF

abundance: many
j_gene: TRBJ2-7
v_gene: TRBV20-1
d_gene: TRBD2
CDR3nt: TGCAGTGCTAGGAAAACTAGCGGCGAGCAGTACTTC
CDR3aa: CSARKTSGEQYF

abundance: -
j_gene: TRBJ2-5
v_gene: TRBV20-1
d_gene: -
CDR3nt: -
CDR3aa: CSARSSGQDQETQYF

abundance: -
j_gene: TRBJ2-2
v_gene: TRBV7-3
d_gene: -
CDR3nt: TGTGCCAGCAGCTTAAGATCGGCCGGGGAGCTGTTTTTT
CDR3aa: CASSLRSAGELFF

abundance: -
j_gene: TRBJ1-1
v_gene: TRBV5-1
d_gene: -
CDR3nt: TGCGCCAGCAGCTTGGAATTAGTAATCACTGAAGCTTTCTTT
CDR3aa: CASSLELVITEAFF

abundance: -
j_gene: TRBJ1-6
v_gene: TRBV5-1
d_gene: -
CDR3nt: TGCGCCAGCAGCTTGGTTGGAGAGAATTCACCCCTCCACTTT
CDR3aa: CASSLVGENSPLHF

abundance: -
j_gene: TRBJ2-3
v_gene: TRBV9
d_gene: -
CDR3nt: TGTGCCAGCAGCATACAGGGCACTAGCACAGATACGCAGTATTTT
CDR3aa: CASSIQGTSTDTQYF

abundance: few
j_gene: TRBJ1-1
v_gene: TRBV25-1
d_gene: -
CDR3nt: TGTGCCAGCAGTGTAGGGGACACTGAAGCTTTCTTT
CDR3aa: CASSVGDTEAFF

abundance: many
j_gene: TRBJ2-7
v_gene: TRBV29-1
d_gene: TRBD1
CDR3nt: TGCAGCGTTGATGGGACAGGGGAAGCCTACGAGCAGTACTTC
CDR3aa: CSVDGTGEAYEQYF

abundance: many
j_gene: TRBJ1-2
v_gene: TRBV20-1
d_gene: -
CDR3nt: TGCAGTGCTAGAGACGGCTATGGCTACACCTTC
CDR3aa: CSARDGYGYTF

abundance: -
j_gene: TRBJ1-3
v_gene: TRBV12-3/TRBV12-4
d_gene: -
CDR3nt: TGTGCCAGCAGTTTAAACGGGGGAAACACCATATATTTT
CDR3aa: CASSLNGGNTIYF

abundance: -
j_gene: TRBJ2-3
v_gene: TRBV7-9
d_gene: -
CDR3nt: TGTGCCAGCAGCTTTTTGGACAGCCCTTTCACAGATACGCAGTATTTT
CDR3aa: CASSFLDSPFTDTQYF

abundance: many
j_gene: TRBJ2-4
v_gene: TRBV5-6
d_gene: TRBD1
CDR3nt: TGTGCCAGCAGCAAGGACAGGGGAGACATTCAGTACTTC
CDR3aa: CASSKDRGDIQYF

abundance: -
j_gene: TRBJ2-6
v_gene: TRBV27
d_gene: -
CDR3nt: TGTGCCAGCAGTCCCCACCGACAGAAATCTGGGGCCAACGTCCTGACTTTC
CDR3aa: CASSPHRQKSGANVLTF